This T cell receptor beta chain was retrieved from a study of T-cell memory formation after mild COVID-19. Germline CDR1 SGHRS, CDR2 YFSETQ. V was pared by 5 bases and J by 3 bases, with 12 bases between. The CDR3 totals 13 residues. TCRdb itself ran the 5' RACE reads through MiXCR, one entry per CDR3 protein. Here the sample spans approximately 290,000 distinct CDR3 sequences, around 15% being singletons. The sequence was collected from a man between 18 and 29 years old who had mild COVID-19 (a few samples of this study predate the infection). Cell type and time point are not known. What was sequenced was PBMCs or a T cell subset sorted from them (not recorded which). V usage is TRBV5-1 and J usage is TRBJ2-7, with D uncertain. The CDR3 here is CASRPRSGYEQYF. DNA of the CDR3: TGCGCCAGCAGGCCAAGGTCCGGCTACGAGCAGTACTTC. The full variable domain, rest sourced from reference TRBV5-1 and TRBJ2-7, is KAGVTQTPRYLIKTRGQQVTLSCSPISGHRSVSWYQQTPGQGLQFLFEYFSETQRNKGNFPGRFSGRQFSNSRSEMNVSTLELGDSALYLCASRPRSGYEQYFGPGTRLTVT.